This T cell receptor (beta chain) was identified in a study of blood T cell repertoires in COVID-19 (dated by TCRdb to the early 2020s). With respect to the entire study: The collaborator samples originated in the United States, Italy and Spain and spanned the acute and convalescent phases of COVID-19. Where available, HLA class I and class II types were obtained from metadata supplied by the sample provider rather than from assay-based typing. Samples were obtained from the ongoing ImmuneRACE study (first 160 participants) and from 950 to 1,500 subjects provided by 6 global collaborators. The dataset comprised deeply sampled blood TCRbeta repertoires from subjects exposed to, actively infected with, or recovered from COVID-19. A freely available public database, intended as a resource for researchers studying the immune response to SARS-CoV-2, is where the repertoires were released. The sample metadata nearly always contained a de-identified subject ID, COVID-19 status, age in years and sex. The material from the prospective study consisted of cDNA or gDNA derived from T cells, B-cell-depleted T cells, or PBMCs.

TCRbeta CDR3 regions were amplified from genomic DNA using the immunoSEQ Assay, a bias-controlled multiplex PCR. Regarding the original processing steps: Within the assay, amplification of reference gene primers was used to estimate how many nucleated cells each sample contained. To quantify the absolute abundance of each unique TCRbeta CDR3 rearrangement, sequence reads were collapsed and filtered. For each sample, productive Simpson clonality was calculated by taking the square root of Simpson's diversity index across productive rearrangements. TCRdb carries this immuneACCESS record with in-frame sequences only. Its versions omit some clonotypes, under half of them owing to an unresolved V gene in the studies checked, with the rest unexplained. Clonal size and the V and J genes are those of that table, whereas D and trimming came from the DNA. The sample table holds roughly 250,000 clones, of which around 87% were seen once. The leading ten clones occupy 7.2% of the sample.

For this clone: This clone's antigen is unknown. No quality values exist for individual bases; no much larger clone is one base distant.

There are 16 amino acids in the CDR3, from cysteine to phenylalanine inclusive. CDR3 DNA is the only sequence kept; it has 48 bases, read in frame from the first base. The germline V gene supplies CDR1 KGHSH and CDR2 LQKENI. V and J lose 2 bases and 1 base, and a span of 9 bases separates them. Summary of the overall study and its limitations: Clinical and demographic metadata were provided uncurated, with the amount varying by source and participant.

A second Seattle source provided samples from volunteer blood donors who had recovered from COVID-19. Each collaborating institution followed its own protocols to collect whole blood in K2EDTA tubes. For TCRbeta analysis, collaborators shipped samples as frozen whole blood, isolated PBMCs, or DNA extracted from either of those sample types. The rearrangement combines TRBV18 with TRBJ2-6, with TRBD2 perhaps the D gene, on 6 matching bases. Sequencing was performed on peripheral blood. The source of this sequence is a man in his sixties who had recovered from COVID-19. The nucleotide sequence is given as TGTGCCAGCTCACCATCCCGGGGGTCTGGGGCCAACGTCCTGACTTTC. It encodes CASSPSRGSGANVLTF. Where the CDR3 stops, the reference TRBV18 and TRBJ2-6 genes take over; the full variable domain is NAGVMQNPRHLVRRRGQEARLRCSPMKGHSHVYWYRQLPEEGLKFMVYLQKENIIDESGMPKERFSAEFPKEGPSILRIQQVVRGDSAAYFCASSPSRGSGANVLTFGAGSRLTVL.